The next 2 T cell receptor beta chains were all read from a single sample in a study of response to subunit inactivated influenza vaccine. A single record per CDR3 protein comes from TCRdb applying MiXCR to the RT-PCR reads. The profile shows hundreds of thousands of distinct CDR3 sequences, roughly 13% of them singletons. The sample was PBMCs from blood, taken around 15 days before vaccination. The receptors come from a man in his fifties or sixties who received an inactivated influenza vaccine.

The chain links TRBV6-5 to TRBJ2-5, with 9 bases fitting TRBD2. V shed 2 bases and J 1 base; nucleotides not matched to a gene: 5. There are 16 residues in the CDR3. Per the germline V gene, CDR1 is MNHEY and CDR2 is SVGAGI. For the CDR3, the DNA is TGTGCCAGCAGTTACGGGTCACTAGCGGGCCAAGAGACCCAGTACTTC. Protein sequence: CASSYGSLAGQETQYF.

This clonotype showed up many times. The rearrangement uses TRBV7-2 and TRBJ2-1; D may be TRBD2 (6 bases). CDR3 length: 14 amino acids. Germline values: CDR1 SGHTA, CDR2 FQGNSA. V shed 5 bases and J shed 4 bases, with 12 bases lying between them. CDR3: CASSPVGGYNEQFF. In DNA form, the CDR3 reads TGTGCCAGCAGCCCAGTGGGGGGATACAATGAGCAGTTCTTC.